This is a list of T cell receptor beta chains from one sample in a study of T cells in Graves' hyperthyroidism and ophthalmopathy. TCRdb reprocessed the multiplex PCR reads with MiXCR, giving one entry per CDR3 protein. The sample lists about 400,000 distinct CDR3 sequences, 11% to 15% occurring once. What was sequenced was blood. Receptors originate from a man aged 50 to 60 with Graves' ophthalmopathy. Each CDR3 is given with its conserved first and last residue. A D gene is named only where the DNA matches it firmly. Clone size, where shown, is once, few, many, or a class for clones that have expanded.

clone size	D gene	V gene	J gene	CDR3 protein	CDR3 DNA
many	TRBD1	TRBV5-1	TRBJ2-2	CASHPDRVAGELFF	TGCGCCAGCCACCCGGACAGGGTGGCCGGGGAGCTGTTTTTT
many	TRBD1	TRBV2	TRBJ2-7	CASKPSRGPAYEQYF	TGTGCCAGCAAACCGAGCAGGGGGCCAGCGTACGAGCAGTACTTC
few	-	TRBV7-9	TRBJ2-5	CASSLGLPETQYF	TGTGCCAGCAGCTTAGGTTTGCCAGAGACCCAGTACTTC
-	TRBD1	TRBV2	TRBJ1-2	CASRPTGQGFYGYTF	TGTGCCAGCAGACCTACGGGACAGGGGTTCTATGGCTACACCTTC
many	-	TRBV18	TRBJ2-5	CASSPRTGRGQETQYF	TGTGCCAGCTCACCACGTACAGGGAGGGGCCAAGAGACCCAGTACTTC
few	-	TRBV20-1	TRBJ2-2	CSAETSSGELFF	TGCAGTGCCGAAACTAGCTCCGGGGAGCTGTTTTTT
many	-	TRBV29-1	TRBJ2-3	CSVEDHRGSTDTQYF	TGCAGCGTTGAAGATCACCGGGGGAGCACAGATACGCAGTATTTT
many	-	TRBV11-1	TRBJ1-6	CASSTQMDSPLHF	TGTGCCAGCAGTACACAAATGGATTCACCCCTCCACTTT
few	TRBD2	TRBV13	TRBJ2-3	CASQRENADTQYF	TGTGCCAGCCAGCGGGAGAACGCAGATACGCAGTATTTT
few	-	TRBV4-2	TRBJ1-1	CASSQEEGGTEAFF	TGTGCCAGCAGCCAAGAGGAAGGGGGCACTGAAGCTTTCTTT
many	-	TRBV3-1	TRBJ1-1	CASSSGHRNTEAFF	TGTGCCAGCAGCTCGGGACACAGGAACACTGAAGCTTTCTTT
many	-	TRBV20-1	TRBJ1-2	CSATPTGSRGYTF	TGCAGTGCTACTCCAACCGGGTCACGGGGCTACACCTTC
many	TRBD2	TRBV20-1	TRBJ2-1	CSADRLAGGNGNEQFF	TGCAGTGCTGATCGACTAGCGGGAGGTAATGGCAATGAGCAGTTCTTC
many	-	TRBV29-1	TRBJ2-7	CSVTRQGGDEQYF	TGCAGCGTCACCAGACAGGGAGGTGACGAGCAGTACTTC
-	-	TRBV7-3	TRBJ1-2	CASHLNPDRRKFFGGYTF	TGTGCCAGCCACTTGAACCCGGACAGAAGAAAATTTTTTGGTGGCTACACCTTC
-	-	TRBV27	TRBJ1-2	CASSLSRVSVYGYTF	TGTGCCAGCAGTTTATCGCGGGTTTCGGTCTATGGCTACACCTTC
-	-	TRBV4-2	TRBJ1-1	CASSQEAGVRAFF	TGTGCCAGCAGCCAAGAAGCGGGAGTCAGAGCTTTCTTT
many	-	TRBV11-2	TRBJ1-1	CASGKGGTWGEAFF	TGTGCCAGCGGCAAGGGTGGGACCTGGGGTGAAGCTTTCTTT
few	TRBD1	TRBV5-1	TRBJ2-3	CASRRQGITDTQYF	TGCGCCAGCAGACGACAGGGAATAACAGATACGCAGTATTTT
-	-	TRBV6-1	TRBJ2-5	CASSEGPQARETQYF	TGTGCCAGCAGTGAAGGGCCACAGGCTCGAGAGACCCAGTACTTC
-	-	TRBV5-1	TRBJ2-1	CASRDPTGNKGEHNEQFF	TGCGCCAGCAGAGATCCAACTGGAAATAAGGGGGAGCACAATGAGCAGTTCTTC
-	-	TRBV27	TRBJ2-2	CASIGTRNTGELSF	TGTGCCAGCATCGGGACACGGAACACCGGGGAGCTGTCTTTT
many	-	TRBV18	TRBJ2-3	CASSPGQPLDTQYF	TGTGCCAGCTCACCTGGACAACCCTTGGATACGCAGTATTTT
-	TRBD1	TRBV20-1	TRBJ2-6	CSAYRGLGANVLTF	TGCAGTGCTTACAGGGGGCTTGGGGCCAACGTCCTGACTTTC
-	-	TRBV30	TRBJ2-7	CAWRWGADQYF	TGTGCCTGGAGATGGGGGGCCGATCAGTACTTC
few	TRBD1	TRBV5-6	TRBJ2-7	CASRLDRELYEQYF	TGTGCCAGCAGGCTGGACAGGGAACTCTACGAGCAGTACTTC
-	TRBD2	TRBV6-1	TRBJ2-3	CASSGLAQTDTQYF	TGTGCCAGCAGCGGACTAGCGCAGACAGATACGCAGTATTTT
-	-	TRBV29-1	TRBJ2-7	CSVEERDGGTAYEQYF	TGCAGCGTTGAAGAGAGGGATGGCGGGACAGCCTACGAGCAGTACTTC
many	-	TRBV24-1	TRBJ2-7	CATSDTGVIGEQYF	TGTGCCACCAGTGATACGGGAGTGATTGGCGAGCAGTACTTC
many	TRBD2	TRBV20-1	TRBJ2-5	CSATGGAGDQETQYF	TGCAGTGCTACCGGGGGAGCGGGAGACCAAGAGACCCAGTACTTC
few	TRBD2	TRBV20-1	TRBJ2-7	CSGPSGLELEQYF	TGCAGTGGGCCGAGCGGACTAGAACTCGAGCAGTACTTC
many	-	TRBV2	TRBJ1-3	CASSADRPSSGNTIYF	TGTGCCAGCAGTGCTGACAGACCGAGCTCTGGAAACACCATATATTTT
many	TRBD2	TRBV7-2	TRBJ2-7	CASSPIAGGTYEQYF	TGTGCCAGCAGCCCTATAGCGGGAGGAACCTACGAGCAGTACTTC
few	TRBD1	TRBV6-5	TRBJ1-1	CASSYVGGLHTEAFF	TGTGCCAGCAGTTACGTAGGGGGCCTCCACACTGAAGCTTTCTTT
few	TRBD1	TRBV3-1	TRBJ2-7	CASSRRGTGDYEQYF	TGTGCCAGCAGCCGACGGGGGACAGGGGACTACGAGCAGTACTTC
many	-	TRBV4-2	TRBJ2-7	CASSQATREEQYF	TGTGCCAGCAGCCAAGCAACCCGGGAAGAGCAGTACTTC
-	TRBD2	TRBV29-1	TRBJ2-7	CSVPGTSETRGQYF	TGCAGCGTCCCAGGGACTAGCGAAACAAGAGGGCAGTACTTC
few	-	TRBV19	TRBJ1-3	CASSTRTGALSGNTIYF	TGTGCCAGCTCGACTCGTACCGGGGCACTCTCTGGAAACACCATATATTTT
many	-	TRBV7-9	TRBJ2-2	CASSLVRNTGELFF	TGTGCCAGCAGCTTAGTTCGGAACACCGGGGAGCTGTTTTTT
-	TRBD1	TRBV28	TRBJ2-7	CDSSGDRGRPYEQYF	TGTGACAGCAGTGGGGACAGGGGGCGTCCCTACGAGCAGTACTTC